This entry is about one TCR beta chain. The data stem from a study of blood T cell repertoires in COVID-19. Study-level background: PBMCs, B-cell-depleted T cells, or T cells were the source of the cDNA or gDNA that made up the material.

In the study's own analysis: Researchers report that nucleated cell counts were estimated from reference gene primer amplification. Some clones are missing from TCRdb's copy, which holds only in-frame ones; the method was immunoSEQ multiplex PCR. V and J calls and clone size are those listed in that table; D and trimming were worked out from the DNA. This sample has 150,000 to 200,000 clones; roughly 80% occur once, and the top ten carry roughly 11%. The V segment lost 3 bases and the J segment 4 bases; nucleotides outside the gene matches: 4. The CDR3 is 15 amino acids. Germline V gene lookup returns CDR1 KGHSH and CDR2 LQKENI.

J is TRBJ1-4 and V is TRBV18; 8 nucleotides agree with TRBD1. This TCR was sampled from a man in his 70s with active or convalescent COVID-19. Sequenced input: peripheral blood. The CDR3, as DNA: TGTGCCAGCTCACCGGACAGGGCCATTAATGAAAAACTGTTTTTT. This codes for CASSPDRAINEKLFF. Full variable domain (missing parts from reference TRBV18 and TRBJ1-4): NAGVMQNPRHLVRRRGQEARLRCSPMKGHSHVYWYRQLPEEGLKFMVYLQKENIIDESGMPKERFSAEFPKEGPSILRIQQVVRGDSAAYFCASSPDRAINEKLFFGSGTQLSVL.